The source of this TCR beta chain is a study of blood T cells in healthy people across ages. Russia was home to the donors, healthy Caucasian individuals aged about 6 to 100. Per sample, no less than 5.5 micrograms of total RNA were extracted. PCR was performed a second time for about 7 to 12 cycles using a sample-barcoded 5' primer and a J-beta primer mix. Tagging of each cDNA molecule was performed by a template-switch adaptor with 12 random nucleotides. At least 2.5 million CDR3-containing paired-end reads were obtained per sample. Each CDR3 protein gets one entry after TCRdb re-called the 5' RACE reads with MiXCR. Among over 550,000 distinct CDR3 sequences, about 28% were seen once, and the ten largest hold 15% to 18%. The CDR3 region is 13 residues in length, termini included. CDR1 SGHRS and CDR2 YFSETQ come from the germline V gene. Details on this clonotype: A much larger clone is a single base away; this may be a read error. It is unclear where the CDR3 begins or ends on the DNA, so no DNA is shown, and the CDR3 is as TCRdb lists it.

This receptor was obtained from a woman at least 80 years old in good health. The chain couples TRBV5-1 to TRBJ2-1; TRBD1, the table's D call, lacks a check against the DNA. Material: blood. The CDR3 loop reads CASSWGQGAFLFF.